This TCR beta chain is from a study of PD-1 blockade in classical Hodgkin lymphoma. No patient escaped relapse after autologous stem cell transplantation, and brentuximab vedotin exposure varied. Complete response, partial response or progressive disease were the best responses. Clones were read by immunoSEQ multiplex PCR, and TCRdb kept only the in-frame ones, dropping some. Of 20,000 to 25,000 clones in the sample, around 70% are singletons; the top ten hold about 22%. As to this clone: The antigen is unknown.

Overall study findings and caveats: The study reported lower baseline TCR diversity in newly diagnosed patients than in healthy donors. Repertoire differences have undefined causes, possibly disease activity or prior therapy.

CDR3 length: 16 amino acids. V trimming: 6 bases; J trimming: 4 bases; junction bases outside the gene matches: 12. Germline assignment: CDR1 SGHNT and CDR2 YENEEA. This receptor was identified in a human donor with classical Hodgkin lymphoma. This rearrangement joins TRBV11-3 to TRBJ2-1, with TRBD1 identical over 7 bases. Sequencing was performed on peripheral blood mononuclear cells (PBMCs), taken at baseline. This chain's CDR3 is CASSLNSGQKYNEQFF. CDR3 DNA sequence: TGTGCCAGCAGTTTAAACTCGGGACAGAAGTACAATGAGCAGTTCTTC.